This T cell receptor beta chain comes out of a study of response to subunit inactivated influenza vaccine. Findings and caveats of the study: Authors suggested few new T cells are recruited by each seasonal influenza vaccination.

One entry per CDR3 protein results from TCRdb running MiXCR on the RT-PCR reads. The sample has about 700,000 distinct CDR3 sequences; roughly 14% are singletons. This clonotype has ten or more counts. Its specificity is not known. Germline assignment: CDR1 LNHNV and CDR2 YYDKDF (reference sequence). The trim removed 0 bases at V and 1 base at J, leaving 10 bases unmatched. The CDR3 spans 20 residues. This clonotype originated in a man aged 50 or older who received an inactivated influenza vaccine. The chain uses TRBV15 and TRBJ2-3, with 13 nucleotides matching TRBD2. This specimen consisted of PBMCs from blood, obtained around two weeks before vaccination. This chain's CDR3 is CATSRDRLAGGVKGTDTQYF. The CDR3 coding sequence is TGTGCCACCAGCAGAGATAGACTAGCGGGAGGAGTGAAAGGCACAGATACGCAGTATTTT.